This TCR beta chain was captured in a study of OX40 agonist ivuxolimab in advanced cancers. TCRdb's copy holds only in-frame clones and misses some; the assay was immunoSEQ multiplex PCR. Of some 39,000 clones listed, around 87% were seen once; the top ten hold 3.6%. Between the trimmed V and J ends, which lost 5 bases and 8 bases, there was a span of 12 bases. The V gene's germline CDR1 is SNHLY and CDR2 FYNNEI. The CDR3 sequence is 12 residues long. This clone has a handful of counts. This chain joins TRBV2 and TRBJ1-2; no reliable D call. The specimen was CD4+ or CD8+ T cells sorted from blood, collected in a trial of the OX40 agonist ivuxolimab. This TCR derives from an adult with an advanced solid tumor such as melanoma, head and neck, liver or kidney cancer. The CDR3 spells CASSRTQVGYTF. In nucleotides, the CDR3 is TGTGCCAGCAGTCGGACCCAAGTCGGCTACACCTTC.